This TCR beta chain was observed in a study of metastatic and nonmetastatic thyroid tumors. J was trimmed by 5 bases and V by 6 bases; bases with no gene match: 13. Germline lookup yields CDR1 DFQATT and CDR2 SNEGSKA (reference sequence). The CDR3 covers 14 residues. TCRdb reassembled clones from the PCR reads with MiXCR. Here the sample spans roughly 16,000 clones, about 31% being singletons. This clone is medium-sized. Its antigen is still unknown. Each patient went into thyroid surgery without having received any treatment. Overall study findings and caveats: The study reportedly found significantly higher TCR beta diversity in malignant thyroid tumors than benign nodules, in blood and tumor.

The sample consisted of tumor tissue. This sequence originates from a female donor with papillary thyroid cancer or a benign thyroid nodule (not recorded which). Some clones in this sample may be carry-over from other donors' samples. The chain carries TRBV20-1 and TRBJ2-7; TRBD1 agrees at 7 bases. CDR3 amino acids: CSANGQEAIDEQYF. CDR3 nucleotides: TGCAGTGCCAATGGACAGGAGGCGATTGACGAGCAGTACTTC.